The 8 T cell receptor beta chains in this list originate from one sample, sequenced in a study of response to subunit inactivated influenza vaccine. TCRdb called the RT-PCR reads again in MiXCR, with one record for every CDR3 protein. The table has some 850,000 distinct CDR3 sequences, approximately 17% seen once. Sequenced here: PBMCs from blood, sampled 5 to 6 days after vaccination. These receptors were taken from a man aged 45-65 years who received an inactivated influenza vaccine.

The chain uses TRBV29-1 and TRBJ1-1; D is perhaps TRBD1 (5 bases). The CDR3 totals 13 residues. The V and J ends lost 7 bases and 9 bases respectively, with 21 bases between them. CDR1 SQVTM and CDR2 ANQGSEA come from the germline V gene. CDR3 sequence: CSGAPRGHPKAFF. The CDR3 nucleotides are TGCAGCGGCGCACCAAGAGGACATCCCAAAGCTTTCTTT. The full variable domain, its missing parts supplied by reference TRBV29-1 and TRBJ1-1, is SAVISQKPSRDICQRGTSLTIQCQVDSQVTMMFWYRQQPGQSLTLIATANQGSEATYESGFVIDKFPISRPNLTFSTLTVSNMSPEDSSIYLCSGAPRGHPKAFFGQGTRLTVV.

As DNA, the CDR3 is TGTGCCAGCAGTCCCTATAGCGGGGGGGCGAATACGCAGTATTTT. Protein: CASSPYSGGANTQYF. The rearrangement links TRBV6-1 to TRBJ2-3; 11 bases are shared with TRBD2. CDR3 length equals 15 residues. The germline CDR1 and CDR2 sequences are MNHNS and SASEGT. V shed 5 bases, J shed 7 bases, and the junction held 8 bases outside the gene matches.

The DNA for the CDR3 is TGTGCCAGCAGCCGGACAAGGGGCTTGATAGATACGCAGTATTTT. Its translation: CASSRTRGLIDTQYF. V gene TRBV11-2 combines with J gene TRBJ2-3; D is possibly TRBD1 (5 bases). The CDR3 consists of 15 residues. Between the trimmed V and J ends, which lost 5 bases and 5 bases, there was a span of 17 bases. CDR1 is SGHAT and CDR2 is FQNNGV in the germline V gene.

V gene TRBV4-1 combines with J gene TRBJ1-5; weak D call: TRBD1 (5 bases). There are 14 residues in the CDR3. Trimming pared 2 bases from V and 5 bases from J, leaving 10 bases between. The germline gives CDR1 MGHRA, CDR2 YSYEKL. CDR3 in amino acids: CASSQQGYDQPQHF. The DNA for the CDR3 is TGCGCCAGCAGCCAACAGGGTTATGATCAGCCCCAGCATTTT.

This clonotype was observed a handful of times. The gene calls are TRBV29-1 and TRBJ2-5; 11 bases align to TRBD1. Trimming at V came to 8 bases and at J to 6 bases, leaving 8 bases not matched to a gene. Germline assignment: CDR1 SQVTM and CDR2 ANQGSEA. This CDR3 region has 13 residues. CDR3 protein: CSLRGTGGKTQYF. The DNA for the CDR3 is TGCAGCCTCCGGGGGACAGGGGGAAAGACCCAGTACTTC.

This clonotype was detected a few times. The J gene is TRBJ2-3, the V gene TRBV29-1, with 13 bases aligning to TRBD2. CDR3 length: 14 residues. The germline gives CDR1 SQVTM, CDR2 ANQGSEA. Trimming removed 4 bases from V and 7 bases from J; junction bases left unmatched: 5. The chain's CDR3 is CSVAGTSGAYTQYF. In DNA, the CDR3 is TGCAGCGTTGCCGGGACTAGCGGGGCCTATACGCAGTATTTT.

This clonotype occurred many times. V is TRBV7-2 and J is TRBJ2-5; TRBD2 matches at 12 bases. Looked up from germline, CDR1 is SGHTA and CDR2 is FQGNSA. This CDR3 contains 15 residues. V trimming: 6 bases; J trimming: 2 bases; junction bases outside the gene matches: 4. CDR3: CASSFLAGGQETQYF. The CDR3 region has the DNA TGTGCCAGCAGTTTCCTAGCGGGAGGGCAAGAGACCCAGTACTTC.

The chain couples TRBV7-2 to TRBJ1-1, with unresolved D. Trimming stripped 5 bases from V and 5 bases from J, with 15 bases between. This CDR3 contains 14 residues. CDR1 and CDR2 (germline): SGHTA, FQGNSA. CDR3 DNA: TGTGCCAGCAGCCTAAATACGGCGGGGACTGAAGCTTTCTTT. It translates to CASSLNTAGTEAFF.